The 11 T cell receptor beta chains in this list originate from one sample, sequenced in a study of blood T cells in healthy people across ages. Primed by a sample-barcoded 5' primer and a J-beta primer mix, a second PCR proceeded for roughly 7 to 12 cycles. TCRdb reprocessed the 5' RACE reads with MiXCR, giving one entry per CDR3 protein. Found here are approximately 780,000 distinct CDR3 sequences, under 30% of them singletons; the top ten hold roughly 3.1%. These same records also appear under a second study, on T cells of mothers and their children.

Sequencing was performed on blood. Receptors originate from a boy aged 5-17 years in good health.

Only a few counts were recorded for this clonotype. The chain couples TRBV12-3 or TRBV12-4 to TRBJ1-6; possible D gene TRBD1, 6 bases. The V end lost 5 bases, the J end lost 9 bases, and 14 bases lay between the germline ends. The CDR3 totals 14 residues. The CDR3 DNA follows: TGTGCCAGCAGTCCTGGACAGTGGGGTTCACCCCTCCACTTT. Translated, it gives CASSPGQWGSPLHF.

This chain connects TRBV28 to TRBJ1-1, with D unclear. The CDR3 extends over 13 amino acids. V lost 6 bases and J 2 bases, leaving 10 bases between the germline ends. The germline gives CDR1 MDHEN, CDR2 SYDVKM. In DNA, the CDR3 is TGTGCCAGCAGCCACGGCTTTAACACTGAAGCTTTCTTT. The encoded protein is CASSHGFNTEAFF.

Only a few counts were recorded for this clonotype. The rearrangement joins TRBV12-3 or TRBV12-4 to TRBJ2-7; no reliable D call. This CDR3 region has 13 residues. V lost 5 bases and J 2 bases, leaving 10 bases between the germline ends. The CDR3 DNA reads as TGTGCCAGCAGTGTCACGAAAGCCTACGAGCAGTACTTC. Protein: CASSVTKAYEQYF.

The chain couples TRBV18 to TRBJ2-5; D perhaps matches TRBD1 (5 bases). Germline CDR1 KGHSH, CDR2 LQKENI. The CDR3 runs to 15 residues. With 3 bases removed from V and 4 bases from J, the gap between germline ends came to 15 bases. The CDR3 sequence is CASSPSQGNGETQYF. CDR3 DNA sequence: TGTGCCAGCTCACCGTCTCAGGGTAACGGAGAGACCCAGTACTTC.

This clonotype was recorded a few times. The chain employs TRBV6-1 and TRBJ2-5; TRBD1 agrees at 7 bases. The J call is doubtful: the DNA matches TRBJ2-1 better. The CDR3 contains 13 residues. Germline assignment: CDR1 MNHNS and CDR2 SASEGT. In nucleotides, the CDR3 is TGTGCCAGCAGAGGCTCAGGGGGACGAGAGCAGTTCTTC. Protein product: CASRGSGGREQFF.

V usage is TRBV2 and J usage is TRBJ1-5; D may be TRBD1 (6 bases). This CDR3 has 14 residues. CDR1 SNHLY and CDR2 FYNNEI come from the germline V gene. V gave up 6 bases and J gave up 8 bases, with 17 bases separating them. The CDR3 coding sequence is TGTGCCAGCAGGGACACGGGGGGGCTGAAGCCCCAGCATTTT. This sequence encodes CASRDTGGLKPQHF.

This chain links TRBV12-3 or TRBV12-4 with TRBJ1-5; the D is unclear. Trimming shortened V by 2 bases and J by 0 bases, and 8 bases separated the two germline ends. This CDR3 has 15 amino acids. The CDR3 loop is CASSLRVLSNQPQHF. The CDR3 DNA reads TGTGCCAGCAGTTTACGAGTTCTTAGCAATCAGCCCCAGCATTTT.

This clonotype was observed a handful of times. This chain uses TRBV4-1 with TRBJ1-5, with D possibly matching TRBD1 (5 bases). Per germline, CDR1 MGHRA and CDR2 YSYEKL. The CDR3 length is 16 residues. Trimming removed 0 bases at V and 4 bases at J, with 13 bases between. The CDR3 sequence is CASSQDTGRANQPQHF. The CDR3 DNA follows: TGCGCCAGCAGCCAAGATACAGGCAGGGCGAATCAGCCCCAGCATTTT.

This chain joins TRBV9 and TRBJ2-1; 7 bases match TRBD1. This CDR3 spans 15 amino acids. V shed 0 bases, J shed 8 bases, and the junction held 8 bases outside the gene matches. Germline CDR1 and CDR2: SGDLS and YYNGEE. The CDR3 protein is CASSVEQGVGDEQFF. CDR3 DNA: TGTGCCAGCAGCGTAGAGCAGGGGGTGGGTGATGAGCAGTTCTTC.

This clonotype came up a few times. This sequence joins TRBV30 and TRBJ2-5; no clear D. This CDR3 region has 13 residues. V was trimmed by 3 bases and J by 2 bases, leaving 10 bases between them. Per germline, CDR1 GTSNPN and CDR2 SVGIG (reference sequence). CDR3 DNA: TGTGCCTGGAGCCCCGGCCAGCAAGAGACCCAGTACTTC. It yields the protein CAWSPGQQETQYF.

The V and J genes are TRBV20-1 and TRBJ2-7; the D is unclear. Trimming left V 1 base short and J 2 bases short, with 6 bases between. This CDR3 region has 12 residues. Germline V gives CDR1 DFQATT, CDR2 SNEGSKA (reference sequence). CDR3 DNA: TGCAGTGCTAGAGGGGTGACCTACGAGCAGTACTTC. Translated: CSARGVTYEQYF.